The 20 T cell receptor beta chains listed next were all sequenced from one sample in a study of T cells in localized non-small cell lung cancer. TCRdb keeps only in-frame clones here, not all; method: immunoSEQ multiplex PCR. The data contain about 1,600 clones, approximately 23% of them singletons. Sequencing was performed on lung tumor tissue, taken before any cancer treatment. The receptors stem from a male donor older than 55 with stage II squamous cell lung carcinoma.

This clone is medium-sized in the sample. The chain couples TRBV6-8 to TRBJ2-7, with TRBD2 matching over 8 bases. Trimming cost V 2 bases and J 3 bases; bases outside gene matches: 6. CDR1 is MNHGY and CDR2 is SAAAGT in the germline V gene. The CDR3 extends over 15 amino acids. CDR3 sequence (DNA): TGTGCCAGCAGTTACAGCGGGGGCAGGAGCTACGAGCAGTACTTC. Translation: CASSYSGGRSYEQYF.

This clone was recorded a few times. The V and J genes are TRBV28 and TRBJ2-7, with 7 bases fitting TRBD1. The V gene end was trimmed by 7 bases and the J gene end by 5 bases; junction bases not matched to a gene: 8. This CDR3 spans 13 amino acids. Germline V gives CDR1 MDHEN, CDR2 SYDVKM. CDR3 nucleotide sequence: TGTGCCAGCACCCCCGACAGGGCTGACGAGCAGTACTTC. This codes for CASTPDRADEQYF.

The chain joins TRBV19 to TRBJ1-4, with D unresolved. Germline V CDR1 and CDR2: LNHDA, SQIVND (reference sequence). The CDR3 consists of 14 residues. The ends were cut back, 5 bases at V and 1 base at J, with 8 bases in the middle. Written as DNA, the CDR3 is TGTGCCAGTAGTGTGACACTAACTAATGAAAAACTGTTTTTT. Translation: CASSVTLTNEKLFF.

The genes are TRBV19 and TRBJ1-5; no firm D call. The CDR3 runs 15 residues. CDR1 and CDR2 from the germline V gene are LNHDA and SQIVND (reference sequence). V lost 4 bases to trimming and J lost 3 bases, with 13 bases between them. The chain's CDR3 is CASSKDGRTNQPQHF. The CDR3, as DNA: TGTGCCAGTAGTAAAGACGGACGGACCAATCAGCCCCAGCATTTT.

This clone came up a few times. The chain uses TRBV11-3 and TRBJ2-5; D possibly corresponds to TRBD1 (6 bases). This CDR3 spans 14 amino acids. Germline CDR1 and CDR2: SGHNT and YENEEA. Trimming cost V 3 bases and J 2 bases, with 10 bases left between them. The CDR3 bases are TGTGCCAGCAGCTTGGACAGAGTTCAAGAGACCCAGTACTTC. Protein: CASSLDRVQETQYF. Filled out from reference TRBV11-3 and TRBJ2-5, the complete variable domain reads EAGVVQSPRYKIIEKKQPVAFWCNPISGHNTLYWYLQNLGQGPELLIRYENEEAVDDSQLPKDRFSAERLKGVDSTLKIQPAELGDSAVYLCASSLDRVQETQYFGPGTRLLVL.

This clone was recorded a few times. This chain joins TRBV19 and TRBJ2-1; TRBD2 matches 8 bases. Germline CDR1 LNHDA, CDR2 SQIVND (reference sequence). The J segment lost 6 bases and the V segment lost 6 bases, leaving 7 bases of the junction unmatched. CDR3 length: 14 residues. The DNA for the CDR3 is TGTGCCAGTAGGCGAGCGGGGGCGCGCAATGAGCAGTTCTTC. It encodes CASRRAGARNEQFF.

The V call is TRBV9, the J call TRBJ2-6; D possibly corresponds to TRBD2 (5 bases). The CDR3 is 14 residues long. Trimming pared 5 bases from V and 2 bases from J, leaving 8 bases between. The germline CDR1 and CDR2 sequences are SGDLS and YYNGEE. For the CDR3, the DNA is TGTGCCAGCAGTGTGGAGGCTGGGGCCAACGTCCTGACTTTC. This translates into CASSVEAGANVLTF.

The V gene is TRBV29-1, the J gene TRBJ1-5; 7 nucleotides line up with TRBD1. CDR1 and CDR2 from the germline V gene are SQVTM and ANQGSEA. The CDR3 runs to 15 residues. The V segment lost 6 bases and the J segment 0 bases; nucleotides outside the gene matches: 8. CDR3 protein: CSVEITGDSNQPQHF. CDR3 DNA sequence: TGCAGCGTAGAAATCACAGGGGATAGCAATCAGCCCCAGCATTTT.

The J gene is TRBJ1-6, the V gene TRBV11-3; D is uncertain. Germline lookup yields CDR1 SGHNT and CDR2 YENEEA. The CDR3 spans 14 residues. V was clipped by 4 bases and J by 5 bases, with 9 bases between them. The chain's CDR3 is CASSSTYDNSPLHF. The CDR3 DNA is TGTGCCAGCAGCTCCACGTACGATAATTCACCCCTCCACTTT.

The rearrangement joins TRBV5-1 to TRBJ2-5; 9 positions match TRBD1. Unmatched junction bases numbered 6, after V lost 2 bases and J lost 4 bases. Looked up from germline, CDR1 is SGHRS and CDR2 is YFSETQ. CDR3 length equals 15 residues. This CDR3 reads CASSFLGQGGETQYF. CDR3 nucleotides: TGCGCCAGCAGCTTTCTGGGACAGGGCGGAGAGACCCAGTACTTC.

This clone was observed a handful of times. The chain has TRBV23-1 and TRBJ1-1; D might be TRBD1 (6 bases). TRBV23-1 is an open reading frame, and its role is uncertain. Deletions cut 6 bases from V and 1 base from J, with 9 bases between. The CDR3 consists of 13 residues. CDR3 DNA: TGCGCCAGCAGCATGGACAGGAACACTGAAGCTTTCTTT. This codes for CASSMDRNTEAFF.

The chain has TRBV10-2 and TRBJ2-2; a possible D gene is TRBD2 (5 bases). Trimming removed 8 bases from V and 7 bases from J, with 20 bases in between. Germline V gene data show CDR1 as WSHSY and CDR2 as SAAADI. This CDR3 comprises 15 residues. The CDR3 DNA is TGCGCCAGCGGGAGCCACGACAATTGGGGCGGGGAGCTGTTTTTT. Translation gives CASGSHDNWGGELFF.

This clone has just a few counts. The chain carries TRBV14 and TRBJ1-4; D is unclear. Germline-derived CDR1 and CDR2 are SGHDN and FVKESK. The CDR3 is 12 residues long. Trimming shortened V by 5 bases and J by 7 bases, and 8 bases separated the two germline ends. The CDR3 nucleotides are TGTGCCAGCAGCTACTACGGTGAAAAACTGTTTTTT. As protein: CASSYYGEKLFF.

This chain connects TRBV23-1 to TRBJ1-6; D is uncertain. TRBV23-1 is recorded as an ORF, its role being uncertain. The CDR3 is made up of 13 amino acids. V was pared by 0 bases and J by 8 bases, with 5 bases between. The CDR3 reads CASSQSPDSPLHF. Here the CDR3 DNA reads TGCGCCAGCAGTCAATCGCCGGATTCACCCCTCCACTTT.

The chain recombines TRBV30 with TRBJ1-6, with D perhaps TRBD1 (5 bases). Trimming cost V 4 bases and J 9 bases, with 16 bases left between them. CDR3 size: 14 residues. Germline V gene lookup returns CDR1 GTSNPN and CDR2 SVGIG (reference sequence). The CDR3 nucleotides read TGTGCCTGGAATGAAGGTCAGGGCGGTTCACCCCTCCACTTT. Translation gives CAWNEGQGGSPLHF.

The V call is TRBV19, the J call TRBJ2-1, with TRBD1 as a possible D gene (6 bases). With 5 bases removed from V and 7 bases from J, the gap between germline ends came to 12 bases. The CDR3 spans 13 residues. The germline V gene encodes CDR1 LNHDA and CDR2 SQIVND (reference sequence). Written as DNA, the CDR3 is TGTGCCAGTAGTGTACAGGGTTCAAATGAGCAGTTCTTC. It codes for CASSVQGSNEQFF.

Judged by abundance, this clone is medium-sized. The CDR3 DNA is TGTGCCAGCAGTTCTACGGGACAGTACTCTGGGGCCAACGTCCTGACTTTC. Its translation: CASSSTGQYSGANVLTF. The chain links TRBV6-8 to TRBJ2-6; TRBD1 matches 7 bases. CDR3 length equals 17 residues. The V gene end was trimmed by 4 bases and the J gene end by 0 bases; junction bases not matched to a gene: 6. The germline gives CDR1 MNHGY, CDR2 SAAAGT.

This clone is medium-sized in the sample. This sequence joins TRBV11-3 and TRBJ1-5; D is possibly TRBD1 (5 bases). The CDR3 is 16 amino acids. V lost 5 bases, J lost 2 bases, and 16 bases lay in between. The germline CDR1 and CDR2 sequences are SGHNT and YENEEA. The CDR3 loop reads CASSPRGGVGNQPQHF. The CDR3 region has the DNA TGTGCCAGCAGCCCTAGGGGAGGGGTTGGCAATCAGCCCCAGCATTTT.

This chain links TRBV29-1 with TRBJ1-1; 9 bases are shared with TRBD1. CDR1 is SQVTM and CDR2 is ANQGSEA in the germline V gene. With 5 bases clipped from V and 4 bases from J, the junction kept 8 bases outside the gene matches. CDR3 length: 14 residues. The chain's CDR3 is CSVLSGTGSTEAFF. The CDR3 DNA reads as TGCAGCGTTCTTTCCGGGACAGGGAGCACTGAAGCTTTCTTT. Filled out from reference TRBV29-1 and TRBJ1-1, the complete variable domain reads SAVISQKPSRDICQRGTSLTIQCQVDSQVTMMFWYRQQPGQSLTLIATANQGSEATYESGFVIDKFPISRPNLTFSTLTVSNMSPEDSSIYLCSVLSGTGSTEAFFGQGTRLTVV.

The J gene is TRBJ2-2, the V gene TRBV6-8; the match to TRBD1 covers 7 bases. Germline V gene lookup returns CDR1 MNHGY and CDR2 SAAAGT. This CDR3 contains 14 residues. With 5 bases clipped from V and 5 bases from J, the junction kept 5 bases outside the gene matches. CDR3 in DNA: TGTGCCAGCAGTCCTACAGGGGAAACCGGGGAGCTGTTTTTT. It codes for CASSPTGETGELFF.